This paragraph reports one T cell receptor beta chain. Its antigen is unknown. The CDR3 is 14 residues long. The V segment lost 5 bases and the J segment 3 bases; nucleotides outside the gene matches: 2. Germline V lookup: CDR1 MNHEY, CDR2 SVGAGI. Some clones are missing from TCRdb's copy, which holds only in-frame ones; the method was immunoSEQ multiplex PCR. The sample holds more than 60,000 clones, under 96% seen once. The sample belongs to a study of cytomegalovirus exposure and HLA in healthy donors. Study details: The roughly 120 validation repertoires matched the roughly 650 first-cohort repertoires in platform, a later analysis reported.

Study results and limitations: Most TCRs appeared rarely, but some public TCRs recurred in many donors. Three CMV-associated chains proved CMV antigen-specific in vitro. Using the classifier, cytomegalovirus status was reportedly diagnosed with high specificity and sensitivity.

The material sequenced was PBMCs. This clonotype was obtained from a woman aged 18 to 35 in good health and CMV-seropositive. The J gene is TRBJ2-7, the V gene TRBV6-5, with 12 positions matching TRBD2. The CDR3, as DNA: TGTGCCAGCAGTGCGACTAGCGGGGGCTACGAGCAGTACTTC. This gives the protein CASSATSGGYEQYF.